This is a list of T cell receptor beta chains from one sample in a study of cytomegalovirus exposure and HLA in healthy donors. The method was immunoSEQ multiplex PCR; TCRdb's version includes in-frame clones alone and lacks a portion of them. The sample records fewer than 250,000 clones, 70% to 80% being singletons. The sequencing sample was made of PBMCs. These receptors all stem from a woman younger than 45 in good health and CMV-seropositive. The conserved cysteine and the conserved F or W are not part of the CDR3 here.

TRBJ2-7	TRBV29-1	SATGEGYEQY
TRBJ1-2	TRBV5-6	ASSQWSNYGYT
TRBJ1-1	TRBV2	ASRRTANTEAF
TRBJ2-5	TRBV9	ASSVGAGETQY
TRBJ2-3	TRBV28	ASSLARTSFTDTQY
TRBJ2-7	TRBV18	ASSPVGGTGTPYEQY
TRBJ1-6	TRBV5-5	ASSFGQGEDSPLH
TRBJ2-1	TRBV28	ASRDFGNQQRF
TRBJ1-4	TRBV7-9	ASSLEQGRNEKLF
TRBJ1-2	TRBV30	AWSINYGYT
TRBJ2-1	TRBV6-6	ASYGQGGSYNEQF
TRBJ1-2	TRBV5-4	ASSEGQNYGYT
TRBJ1-4	TRBV2	ASSEQTGWEKLF
TRBJ2-5	TRBV5-4	ASSFITGFGETQY
TRBJ2-7	TRBV10-3	AISEGQYEQY
TRBJ1-4	TRBV4-2	ASSQGTGRVGTNEKLF
TRBJ1-3	TRBV9	ASSPSPFRARAGNTIY
TRBJ2-7	TRBV5-4	ASSLDRAVYEQY
TRBJ1-1	TRBV6-5	ASSRQGKGTEAF
TRBJ1-5	TRBV4-1	ASSFDRESQPQH
TRBJ1-3	TRBV7-9	ASSPQGTGNTIY
TRBJ2-3	TRBV4-3	ASSQEGTGTDTQY
TRBJ2-2	TRBV30	AWSVSGRGNTGELF